The sequence of this T cell receptor beta chain was determined in a study of T-cell reconstitution after alpha-beta-depleted transplantation in children (dated by TCRdb to about 2016). Looking at the study overall: T-cell immune reconstitution after TCRalphabeta/CD19-depleted allogeneic hematopoietic cell transplantation in children was quantitatively tracked in the study by means of TCR repertoire profiling.

The germline V gene sets CDR1 to SQVTM and CDR2 to ANQGSEA. The CDR3 has 12 amino acids, counting the end cysteine and phenylalanine. CDR3 DNA only is kept here, 36 bases in frame from base 1. At the junction V is shortened by 5 bases and J by 4 bases, with 9 bases in between. To prepare the library, PCR was applied. Sequenced on an Illumina HiSeq 2500. Molecular barcoding was employed in the preparation of TCR libraries, with unique molecular identifiers being used to normalize TCRbeta repertoire quantification. TCRdb itself trimmed the public reads at Q25 with fastp, ran MiXCR and retained productive beta chains. Merged by CDR3 protein, the rows form single entries marked with the most common genes and DNA. This sample gives nearly 550,000 distinct CDR3 sequences in total; 15% to 20% of them show up just once. The ten largest clones capture 3% to 4% of the sample. This clonotype occurred many times. Its antigen remains undetermined. No much larger clone is present one base from it, and per-base qualities are unavailable.

This chain joins TRBV29-1 to TRBJ2-1; tentative D gene TRBD1, with 6 bases matching. This specimen was PBMCs from the stem cell graft donor, taken from the stem cell graft. The clonotype was recovered from a human donor who donated a stem cell graft to a child with acute lymphoblastic leukemia. The nucleotides read TGCAGCGTTATACAGGGATACAATGAGCAGTTCTTC. Its coded protein is CSVIQGYNEQFF.